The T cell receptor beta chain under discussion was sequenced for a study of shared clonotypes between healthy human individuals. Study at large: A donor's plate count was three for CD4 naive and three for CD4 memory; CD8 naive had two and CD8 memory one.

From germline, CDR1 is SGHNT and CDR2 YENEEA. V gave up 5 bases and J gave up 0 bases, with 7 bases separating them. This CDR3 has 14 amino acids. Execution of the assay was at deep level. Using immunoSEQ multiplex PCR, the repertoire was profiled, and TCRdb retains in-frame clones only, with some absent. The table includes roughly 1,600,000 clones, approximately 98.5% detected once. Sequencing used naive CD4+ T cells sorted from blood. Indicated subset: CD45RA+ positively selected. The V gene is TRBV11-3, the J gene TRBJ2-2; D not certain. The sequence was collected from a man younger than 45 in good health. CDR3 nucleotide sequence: TGTGCCAGCAGCGAAGGGACGAACACCGGGGAGCTGTTTTTT. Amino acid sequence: CASSEGTNTGELFF. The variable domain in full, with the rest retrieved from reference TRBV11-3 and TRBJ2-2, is EAGVVQSPRYKIIEKKQPVAFWCNPISGHNTLYWYLQNLGQGPELLIRYENEEAVDDSQLPKDRFSAERLKGVDSTLKIQPAELGDSAVYLCASSEGTNTGELFFGEGSRLTVL.